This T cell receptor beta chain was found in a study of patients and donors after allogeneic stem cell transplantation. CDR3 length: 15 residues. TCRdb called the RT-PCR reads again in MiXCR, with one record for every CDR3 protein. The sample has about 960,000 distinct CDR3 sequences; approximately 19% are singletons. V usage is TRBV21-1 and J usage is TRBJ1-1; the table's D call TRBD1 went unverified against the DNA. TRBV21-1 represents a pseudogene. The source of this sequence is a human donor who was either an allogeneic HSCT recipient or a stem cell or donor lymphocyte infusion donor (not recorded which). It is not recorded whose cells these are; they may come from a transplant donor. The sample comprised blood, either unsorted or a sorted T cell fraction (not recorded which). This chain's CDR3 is CASSALDRANTEAFF. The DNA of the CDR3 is TGTGCCAGCAGCGCCCTGGACAGGGCGAACACTGAAGCTTTCTTT.